These 23 T cell receptor beta chains were all obtained from the same sample, sequenced in a study of blood T cells in healthy people across ages. Together with a sample-barcoded 5' primer, a J-beta primer mix was included in a second PCR lasting roughly 6 to 12 cycles. TCRdb re-derived calls from the 5' RACE reads in MiXCR, one entry per CDR3 protein. Of 910,000 or so distinct CDR3 sequences listed, about 53% are singletons. The sequenced sample was blood. These receptors all come from an older woman in good health.

The gene calls are TRBV7-9 and TRBJ1-2; weak D call: TRBD1 (6 bases). In germline, CDR1 is SEHNR, CDR2 FQNEAQ (reference sequence). The CDR3 spans 17 residues. V lost 4 bases to trimming and J lost 7 bases, with 25 bases between them. In DNA, the CDR3 is TGTGCCAGCAGCTCCTATTCCGGGGGCGCGAGTTGGGGTGGCTACACCTTC. This translates into CASSSYSGGASWGGYTF.

The chain carries TRBV6-2 or TRBV6-3 and TRBJ2-1, with 13 bases fitting TRBD2. Trimming took 7 bases from V and 4 from J; bases not matched to a gene: 4. The CDR3 runs to 15 residues. Germline V gene lookup returns CDR1 MNHEY and CDR2 SVGEGT. CDR3: CASTPGLAGYNEQFF. The CDR3 bases are TGTGCCAGCACCCCGGGACTAGCGGGGTACAATGAGCAGTTCTTC.

In this sample, this clonotype turned up a few times. The chain joins TRBV18 to TRBJ2-5; possibly TRBD2 for D (6 bases). Germline assignment: CDR1 KGHSH and CDR2 LQKENI. The V and J ends lost 2 bases and 5 bases respectively, with 12 bases between them. This CDR3 comprises 14 residues. Written as DNA, the CDR3 is TGTGCCAGCTCACCAGGGACTTTGGGGGAGACCCAGTACTTC. The encoded protein is CASSPGTLGETQYF.

The chain joins TRBV4-2 to TRBJ2-3, with D perhaps matching TRBD2 (7 bases). The CDR3 runs to 17 residues. CDR1 is LGHNA and CDR2 is YNFKEQ in the germline V gene. V was clipped by 0 bases and J by 1 base, with 14 bases between them. The CDR3 region is CASSQDLGGDRTDTQYF. The CDR3 DNA reads TGTGCCAGCAGCCAAGATTTAGGGGGGGACCGCACAGATACGCAGTATTTT.

The table lists this clonotype with a few counts. The chain links TRBV20-1 to TRBJ2-3, with 12 bases identical to TRBD2. This CDR3 region has 15 residues. V was clipped by 3 bases and J by 2 bases; unmatched bases: 3. Germline CDR1 DFQATT, CDR2 SNEGSKA (reference sequence). The chain's CDR3 is CSASLAGGITDTQYF. DNA for the CDR3: TGCAGTGCTAGTCTAGCGGGAGGGATCACAGATACGCAGTATTTT.

As concerns this clonotype: A much larger clonotype is one base distant, so this may be a read error. The chain joins TRBV3-1 to TRBJ2-4; TRBD2 agrees at 7 bases. The DNA end lines up better with TRBJ2-7; the J call may be wrong. The CDR3 contains 17 residues. From germline, CDR1 is LGHDT and CDR2 YNNKEL (reference sequence). This CDR3 is CASSREAAGLLSGEQYF. The CDR3 bases are TGTGCCAGCAGCCGAGAGGCAGCGGGGCTCCTGTCTGGCGAGCAGTACTTC.

This chain uses TRBV20-1 with TRBJ1-4, with 7 bases fitting TRBD1. The CDR3 consists of 18 residues. CDR1 DFQATT and CDR2 SNEGSKA come from the germline V gene (reference sequence). V lost 6 bases, J lost 0 bases, and 16 bases stayed unmatched. The DNA of the CDR3 is TGCAGTGCCGGGGCGAGGGACAGCAAATTTGCAACTAATGAAAAACTGTTTTTT. Its protein is CSAGARDSKFATNEKLFF.

The V and J genes are TRBV5-1 and TRBJ2-1; D ambiguous. This CDR3 is 14 amino acids long. The germline V gene has CDR1 SGHRS and CDR2 YFSETQ. Trimming removed 7 bases from V and 4 bases from J, with 15 bases in between. CDR3 amino acids: CASGRRSYYNEQFF. The CDR3 nucleotides read TGCGCCAGCGGCAGGCGGTCTTATTACAATGAGCAGTTCTTC.

The chain employs TRBV10-3 and TRBJ2-3, with 14 bases matching TRBD2. The V gene's germline CDR1 is ENHRY and CDR2 SYGVKD. With V trimmed by 6 bases and J by 4 bases, 0 bases remained unmatched. This CDR3 spans 14 amino acids. CDR3 in amino acids: CAIRGLAGADTQYF. The CDR3 coding sequence is TGTGCCATCAGGGGACTAGCGGGGGCAGATACGCAGTATTTT.

In the case of this clonotype: At one of its ends the junction is not consistent with the germline gene, which may arise from a read error. This chain uses TRBV12-3 or TRBV12-4 with TRBJ1-2; TRBD1 agrees at 8 bases. The CDR3 is 14 residues long. DNA of the CDR3: TGTACCAGCAGTCTGGGTCAGGGGGCGCGGGGCTACACCTTC. It encodes CTSSLGQGARGYTF.

This clonotype appeared once. The chain recombines TRBV6-4 with TRBJ2-1; D gene unclear. CDR1 and CDR2 (germline): MRHNA, SNTAGT. The CDR3 runs to 15 residues. Trimming stripped 0 bases from V and 6 bases from J, with 12 bases between. This CDR3 is CASSDSLLSSNEQFF. CDR3 nucleotide sequence: TGTGCCAGCAGTGACTCGCTTCTTAGTTCCAATGAGCAGTTCTTC.

The J gene is TRBJ2-7, the V gene TRBV28; D uncertain. Germline-derived CDR1 and CDR2 are MDHEN and SYDVKM. This CDR3 is 11 amino acids long. Trimming shortened V by 7 bases and J by 3 bases, and 7 bases separated the two germline ends. CDR3 DNA: TGTGCCAGCAAAGTAGGCTACGAGCAGTACTTC. It specifies CASKVGYEQYF.

This chain uses TRBV20-1 with TRBJ1-2; D possibly corresponds to TRBD1 (6 bases). CDR1 DFQATT and CDR2 SNEGSKA come from the germline V gene (reference sequence). This CDR3 spans 16 amino acids. V shed 6 bases and J shed 0 bases, with 20 bases lying between them. CDR3 sequence (DNA): TGCAGTGCGCCCCCTGGGGGGGCAGTAGCTAACTATGGCTACACCTTC. Protein sequence: CSAPPGGAVANYGYTF.

This clonotype appeared a few times. The rearrangement links TRBV7-9 to TRBJ1-1; weak D call: TRBD1 (5 bases). V lost 5 bases and J lost 0, with 19 bases in between. The CDR3 sequence is 17 residues long. CDR1 and CDR2 from the germline V gene are SEHNR and FQNEAQ (reference sequence). CDR3 sequence reads: CASSDSSGGTLNTEAFF. The DNA for the CDR3 is TGTGCCAGCAGCGACAGTTCGGGGGGAACTTTGAACACTGAAGCTTTCTTT.

This chain connects TRBV6-2 or TRBV6-3 to TRBJ2-7; 8 bases map to TRBD2. The CDR3 is made up of 14 amino acids. The trim removed 3 bases at V and 6 bases at J, leaving 7 bases unmatched. Germline loops: CDR1 MNHEY, CDR2 SVGEGT. CDR3 region: CASSYDGRAVEQYF. The CDR3 DNA is TGTGCCAGCAGTTATGACGGGAGGGCCGTCGAGCAGTACTTC.

The chain carries TRBV4-1 and TRBJ1-1; 8 nucleotides line up with TRBD1. The germline gives CDR1 MGHRA, CDR2 YSYEKL. V was clipped by 3 bases and J by 6 bases; unmatched bases: 3. The CDR3 totals 13 residues. CDR3 region: CASSHTGGPEAFF. The CDR3 bases are TGCGCCAGCAGCCATACAGGGGGGCCTGAAGCTTTCTTT.

This sequence joins TRBV7-2 and TRBJ2-5, with D possibly TRBD2 on 5 matching bases. This CDR3 has 15 residues. Germline V CDR1 and CDR2: SGHTA, FQGNSA. Trimming left V 5 bases short and J 0 bases short, with 13 bases between. The DNA for the CDR3 is TGTGCCAGCAGCCCCGGACTGCTAAACCAAGAGACCCAGTACTTC. This translates into CASSPGLLNQETQYF.

This clonotype was picked up one time. The chain recombines TRBV7-9 with TRBJ2-7; 9 bases line up with TRBD2. The J call is in doubt because the DNA end fits TRBJ2-5 better. The CDR3 spans 15 residues. Germline V gene lookup returns CDR1 SEHNR and CDR2 FQNEAQ (reference sequence). The chain's CDR3 is CASSASGIGGETQYF. DNA for the CDR3: TGTGCCAGCAGCGCTAGCGGGATAGGAGGAGAGACCCAGTACTTC.

This chain links TRBV5-1 with TRBJ2-1, with D unclear. The CDR3 spans 15 residues. Germline V gene data show CDR1 as SGHRS and CDR2 as YFSETQ. The ends were cut back, 3 bases at V and 5 bases at J, with 15 bases in the middle. In DNA form, the CDR3 reads TGCGCCAGCAGCTACTTCGGACGCGGTGACAATGAGCAGTTCTTC. It yields the protein CASSYFGRGDNEQFF.

This CDR3 is CASSAETGVLWQPQHF. CDR3 coding DNA: TGTGCCAGCAGTGCGGAGACAGGCGTTCTTTGGCAGCCCCAGCATTTT. This rearrangement joins TRBV2 to TRBJ1-5; D perhaps matches TRBD1 (6 bases). The ends were cut back, 4 bases at V and 7 bases at J, with 20 bases in the middle. There are 16 residues in the CDR3. Per the germline V gene, CDR1 is SNHLY and CDR2 is FYNNEI.

The chain recombines TRBV20-1 with TRBJ2-1; tentatively, D is TRBD1 (6 bases). This CDR3 is built from 14 residues. Looked up from germline, CDR1 is DFQATT and CDR2 is SNEGSKA (reference sequence). V shed 3 bases and J shed 4 bases, with 13 bases lying between them. CDR3 sequence reads: CSARRTVLYNEQFF. CDR3 DNA: TGCAGTGCTAGGCGGACAGTGCTTTACAATGAGCAGTTCTTC.

This clonotype turned up a few times. The J gene is TRBJ1-4, the V gene TRBV28, with D perhaps TRBD1 (5 bases). The germline V and J ends were trimmed by 2 bases and 7 bases, with 11 bases remaining between them. Germline V gene lookup returns CDR1 MDHEN and CDR2 SYDVKM. The CDR3 runs 14 residues. The CDR3 sequence: CASSLQGFGEKLFF. CDR3 bases: TGTGCCAGCAGTTTACAGGGTTTTGGTGAAAAACTGTTTTTT.

The chain links TRBV20-1 to TRBJ2-1, with D possibly being TRBD1 (6 bases). Germline V CDR1 and CDR2: DFQATT, SNEGSKA (reference sequence). The CDR3 extends over 12 amino acids. Trimming pared 8 bases from V and 4 bases from J, leaving 12 bases between. CDR3 DNA sequence: TGCAGTAGCGTGGGGGCGTACAATGAGCAGTTCTTC. It codes for CSSVGAYNEQFF.